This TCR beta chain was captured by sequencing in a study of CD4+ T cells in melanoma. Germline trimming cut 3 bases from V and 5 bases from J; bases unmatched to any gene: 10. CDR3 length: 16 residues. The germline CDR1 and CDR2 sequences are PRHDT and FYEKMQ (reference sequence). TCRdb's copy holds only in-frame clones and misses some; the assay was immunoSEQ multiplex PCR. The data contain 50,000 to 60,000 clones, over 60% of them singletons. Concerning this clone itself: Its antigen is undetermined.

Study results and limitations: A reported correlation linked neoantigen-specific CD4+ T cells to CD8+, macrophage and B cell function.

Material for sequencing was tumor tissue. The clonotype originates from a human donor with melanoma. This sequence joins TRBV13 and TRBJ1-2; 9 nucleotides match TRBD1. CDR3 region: CASSFNSGQGGYGYTF. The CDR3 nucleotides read TGTGCCAGCAGCTTTAATTCGGGACAGGGCGGATATGGCTACACCTTC.